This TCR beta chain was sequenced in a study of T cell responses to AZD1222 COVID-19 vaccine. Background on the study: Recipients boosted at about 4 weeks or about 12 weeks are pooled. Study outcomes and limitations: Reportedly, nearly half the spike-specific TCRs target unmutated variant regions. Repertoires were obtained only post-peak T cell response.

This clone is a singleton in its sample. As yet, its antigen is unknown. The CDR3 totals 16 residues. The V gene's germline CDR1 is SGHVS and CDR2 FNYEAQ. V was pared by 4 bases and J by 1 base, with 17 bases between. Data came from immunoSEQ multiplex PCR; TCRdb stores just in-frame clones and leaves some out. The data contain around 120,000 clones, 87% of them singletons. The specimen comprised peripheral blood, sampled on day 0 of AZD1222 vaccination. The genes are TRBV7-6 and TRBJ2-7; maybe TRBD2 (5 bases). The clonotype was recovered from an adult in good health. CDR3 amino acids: CASSSQATGVSYEQYF. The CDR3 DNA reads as TGTGCCAGCAGCTCCCAGGCTACCGGGGTGTCCTACGAGCAGTACTTC.